The source of this T cell receptor (beta chain) is a study of blood T cell repertoires in COVID-19. Study background: Both acute and convalescent COVID-19 samples were obtained from the United States, Italy and Spain. In each case, the material was cDNA or gDNA derived from T cells, B-cell-depleted T cells, or PBMCs.

Original methodology: Reference gene primer amplification gave estimated nucleated cell counts. Assay: immunoSEQ multiplex PCR; the TCRdb copy retains only in-frame clones and omits some. That table supplies the V and J calls and clone size; D and trimming were determined from the DNA. The sample lists some 97,000 clones; roughly 92% were seen once. The ends lost 0 bases at V and 8 bases at J; junction bases unmatched: 5. Germline values: CDR1 LGHNA, CDR2 YSLEER. The CDR3 has 16 amino acids. This clone was recorded a few times. Sequencing used peripheral blood. This sequence originates from a man in his 70s with acute or convalescent COVID-19. The chain has TRBV4-3 and TRBJ1-6; 9 nucleotides align to TRBD1. CDR3 coding DNA: TGCGCCAGCAGCCAAGAAGCCGGGACAGGGTATTCACCCCTCCACTTT. Residues: CASSQEAGTGYSPLHF.